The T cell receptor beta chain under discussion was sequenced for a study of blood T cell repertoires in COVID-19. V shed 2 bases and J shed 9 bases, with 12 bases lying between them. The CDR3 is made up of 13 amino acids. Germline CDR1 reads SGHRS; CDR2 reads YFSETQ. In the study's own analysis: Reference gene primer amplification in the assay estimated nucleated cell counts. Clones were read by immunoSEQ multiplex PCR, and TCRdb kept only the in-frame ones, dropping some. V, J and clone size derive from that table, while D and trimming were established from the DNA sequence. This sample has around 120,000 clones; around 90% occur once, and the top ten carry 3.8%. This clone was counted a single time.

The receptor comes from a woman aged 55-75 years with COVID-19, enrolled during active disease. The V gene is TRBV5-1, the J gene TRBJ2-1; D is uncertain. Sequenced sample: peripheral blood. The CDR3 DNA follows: TGCGCCAGCAGCTTAAGTACAGCCGGTGAGCAGTTCTTC. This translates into CASSLSTAGEQFF.